This T cell receptor beta chain was identified during a study of T cell responses to AZD1222 COVID-19 vaccine. V lost 3 bases to trimming and J lost 5 bases; unmatched junction nucleotides: 7. This CDR3 has 14 residues. Germline-derived CDR1 and CDR2 are SGHRS and YFSETQ. The method was immunoSEQ multiplex PCR; TCRdb's version includes in-frame clones alone and lacks a portion of them. The sample lists about 140,000 clones; 80% to 90% were seen once. This receptor was identified in an adult in good health. The chain recombines TRBV5-1 with TRBJ1-2; 7 bases agree with TRBD1. Sequencing was performed on peripheral blood, taken on day 0 of AZD1222 vaccination. CDR3 residues: CASSWNQGVYGYTF. CDR3 in DNA: TGCGCCAGCAGCTGGAATCAGGGGGTATATGGCTACACCTTC.